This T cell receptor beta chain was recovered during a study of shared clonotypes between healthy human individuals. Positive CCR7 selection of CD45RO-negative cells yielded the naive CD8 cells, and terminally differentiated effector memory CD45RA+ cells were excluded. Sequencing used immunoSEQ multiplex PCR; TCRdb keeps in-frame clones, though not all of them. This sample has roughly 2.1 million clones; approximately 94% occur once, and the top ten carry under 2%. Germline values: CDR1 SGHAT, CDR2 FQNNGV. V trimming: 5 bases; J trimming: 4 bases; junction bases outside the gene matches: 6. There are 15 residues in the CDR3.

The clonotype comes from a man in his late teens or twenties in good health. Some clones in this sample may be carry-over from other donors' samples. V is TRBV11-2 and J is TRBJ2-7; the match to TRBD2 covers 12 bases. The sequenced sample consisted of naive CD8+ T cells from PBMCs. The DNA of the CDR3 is TGTGCCAGCAGCATGCCGACTAGCGGGAGATACGAGCAGTACTTC. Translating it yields CASSMPTSGRYEQYF.